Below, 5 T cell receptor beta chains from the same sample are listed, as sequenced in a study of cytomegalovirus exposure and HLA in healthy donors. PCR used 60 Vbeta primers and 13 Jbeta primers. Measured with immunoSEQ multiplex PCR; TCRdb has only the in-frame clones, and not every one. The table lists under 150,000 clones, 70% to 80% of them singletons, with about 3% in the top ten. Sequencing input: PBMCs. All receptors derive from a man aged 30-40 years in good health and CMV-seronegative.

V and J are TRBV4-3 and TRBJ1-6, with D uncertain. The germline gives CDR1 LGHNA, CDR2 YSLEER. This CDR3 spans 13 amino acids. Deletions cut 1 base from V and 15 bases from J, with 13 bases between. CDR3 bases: TGCGCCAGCAGCCAAGGAAGTGGAGGCCTCCTCCACTTT. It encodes CASSQGSGGLLHF.

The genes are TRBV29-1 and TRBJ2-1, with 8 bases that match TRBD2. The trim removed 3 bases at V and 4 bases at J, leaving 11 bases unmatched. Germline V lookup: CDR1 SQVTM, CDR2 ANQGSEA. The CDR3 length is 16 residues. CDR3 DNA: TGCAGCGTTGATGTCCGGAGCGGGGGCCCTTACAATGAGCAGTTCTTC. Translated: CSVDVRSGGPYNEQFF.

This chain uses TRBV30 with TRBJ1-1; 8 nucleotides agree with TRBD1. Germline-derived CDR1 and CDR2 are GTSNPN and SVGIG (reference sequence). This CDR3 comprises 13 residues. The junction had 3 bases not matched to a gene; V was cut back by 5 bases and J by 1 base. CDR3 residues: CAWEGQENTEAFF. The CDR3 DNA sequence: TGTGCCTGGGAGGGACAGGAGAACACTGAAGCTTTCTTT.

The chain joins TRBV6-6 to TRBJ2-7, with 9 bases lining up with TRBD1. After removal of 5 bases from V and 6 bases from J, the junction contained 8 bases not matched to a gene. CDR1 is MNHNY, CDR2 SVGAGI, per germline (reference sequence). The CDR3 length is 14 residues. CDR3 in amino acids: CASSPPGTGIEQYF. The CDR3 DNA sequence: TGTGCCAGCAGTCCTCCCGGGACAGGGATCGAGCAGTACTTC.

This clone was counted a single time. CDR3 sequence (DNA): TGTGCCAGCAGTTACTCGCGGCTCTACAATGAGCAGTTCTTC. Residues: CASSYSRLYNEQFF. V usage is TRBV6-5 and J usage is TRBJ2-1; D unclear. Germline-derived CDR1 and CDR2 are MNHEY and SVGAGI. There are 14 residues in the CDR3. V was clipped by 0 bases and J by 3 bases, with 6 bases between them.